The rows below give T cell receptor beta chains drawn from one sample of a study of cytomegalovirus exposure and HLA in healthy donors. Some clones are missing from TCRdb's copy, which holds only in-frame ones; the method was immunoSEQ multiplex PCR. Of just over 150,000 clones listed, 77% were seen once; the top ten hold more than 1.1%. Sequenced input: PBMCs. The receptors derive from a woman aged 25 to 39 in good health and CMV-seronegative. CDR3s include the opening cysteine and the closing phenylalanine or tryptophan. The D gene is left open where the match is weak. Clone size, where shown, is once, few, many, or a class for clones that have expanded.

size	V	D	J	DNA	CDR3
.	TRBV6-5	TRBD1	TRBJ2-7	TGTGCCAGCAGTTACCCGGGACAGGGGAGCACCTACGAGCAGTACTTC	CASSYPGQGSTYEQYF
.	TRBV25-1	.	TRBJ1-2	TGTGCCAGCAGTGATGCCGGACAAGAGTATGGCTACACCTTC	CASSDAGQEYGYTF
.	TRBV18	TRBD1	TRBJ1-1	TGTGCCAGCTCACCCCTTCAGGGGGCAAACAGAGCTTTCTTT	CASSPLQGANRAFF
.	TRBV6-1	TRBD1	TRBJ1-5	TGTGCCAGCATCTCGACAGGGGGCAATCAGCCCCAGCATTTT	CASISTGGNQPQHF
.	TRBV18	TRBD1	TRBJ2-1	TGTGCCAGCTCACCACGGGCTGGGACAGCCTACAATGAGCAGTTCTTC	CASSPRAGTAYNEQFF
.	TRBV19	TRBD1	TRBJ1-5	TGTGCCAGTAGTATAAGCGGACAGGGATGGGGCAATCAGCCCCAGCATTTT	CASSISGQGWGNQPQHF
.	TRBV9	TRBD1	TRBJ1-6	TGTGCCAGCAGCGTAGCAGGGGGCAATTCACCCCTCCACTTT	CASSVAGGNSPLHF
.	TRBV9	TRBD2	TRBJ2-3	TGTGCCAGCAGCATAAGCGGGGTGGAAGATACGCAGTATTTT	CASSISGVEDTQYF
.	TRBV5-1	TRBD2	TRBJ2-5	TGCGCCAGCAGCGGGGGGGGTTCAGAAGAGACCCAGTACTTC	CASSGGGSEETQYF
.	TRBV7-2	TRBD1	TRBJ1-4	TGTGCCAGCAGCCCCAGCCACAGGGGACCTCCGTTTTTT	CASSPSHRGPPFF
.	TRBV6-1	TRBD2	TRBJ2-7	TGTGCCAGCAGCCGAACTAGCGGGGGACTCTACGAGCAGTACTTC	CASSRTSGGLYEQYF
.	TRBV2	.	TRBJ2-5	TGTGCCAGCAGTCCACCCCAGGGGACCCAGTACTTC	CASSPPQGTQYF
.	TRBV7-9	.	TRBJ2-1	TGTGCCAGCAGCACCGGGACTCCCCTTTACAATGAGCAGTTCTTC	CASSTGTPLYNEQFF
.	TRBV6-5	TRBD1	TRBJ1-5	TGTGCCAGCAAAAGGGGGCAGAATAGCAATCAGCCCCAGCATTTT	CASKRGQNSNQPQHF
.	TRBV6-6	.	TRBJ1-2	TGTGCCAGCTCACGAAGCGGGACCTATGGCTACACCTTC	CASSRSGTYGYTF
few	TRBV30	TRBD1	TRBJ1-5	TGTGCCTGGAGTGCCTCCCGGGACAGTACCCAGCATTTT	CAWSASRDSTQHF
few	TRBV18	TRBD1	TRBJ1-1	TGTGCCAGCTCACCACCGGACAGGGGGAACACTGAAGCTTTCTTT	CASSPPDRGNTEAFF
.	TRBV4-2	.	TRBJ1-1	TGTGCCAGCAGCCACCAGGGTGGAACTGAAGCTTTCTTT	CASSHQGGTEAFF
.	TRBV14	TRBD1	TRBJ2-5	TGTGCCATCCGACAGGGCCCAGAGACCCAGTACTTC	CAIRQGPETQYF
.	TRBV9	TRBD1	TRBJ2-1	TGTGCCAGCAGCGCTGGTCCTACAGGGGAAGAGTTCTTC	CASSAGPTGEEFF
few	TRBV9	.	TRBJ1-3	TGTGCCAGCAGCGTAGACAGACCTGGAAACACCATATATTTT	CASSVDRPGNTIYF
.	TRBV5-1	.	TRBJ2-5	TGCGCCAGCAGCTTGGTCGCGGACAGAGGAAAGACCCAGTACTTC	CASSLVADRGKTQYF
.	TRBV7-9	.	TRBJ1-5	TGTGCCAGCAGCTTAGAGTTTGGGGGGGCTACTAATCAGCCCCAGCATTTT	CASSLEFGGATNQPQHF
.	TRBV6-1	TRBD1	TRBJ1-5	TGTGCCAGCAGTGAAAGGGACAGGGCGCCAAGTCAGCCCCAGCATTTT	CASSERDRAPSQPQHF
.	TRBV13	.	TRBJ1-6	TGTGCCAGCAGCTTAAAGTCAGGTTCCTATAATTCACCCCTCCACTTT	CASSLKSGSYNSPLHF
.	TRBV2	TRBD1	TRBJ1-1	TGTGCCATTAGGGGGCCGGACACTGAAGCTTTCTTT	CAIRGPDTEAFF
.	TRBV4-1	.	TRBJ1-1	TGCGCCAGCAGCCCTTTCCCGGTAGCTCCCACTGAAGCTTTCTTT	CASSPFPVAPTEAFF
.	TRBV2	TRBD1	TRBJ1-4	TGTGCCAGCGAGCGAGACAGGGAGGTGAGGGAAAAACTGTTTTTT	CASERDREVREKLFF
.	TRBV20-1	.	TRBJ2-7	TGCAGTGCTAGAGTCCCTAACGAGCAGTACTTC	CSARVPNEQYF
.	TRBV16	.	TRBJ1-1	TGTGCCAGCAGCCAAGGGGGAGGTGGCACTGAAGCTTTCTTT	CASSQGGGGTEAFF
.	TRBV5-6	TRBD1	TRBJ2-7	TGTGCCAGCAGCATGCCGGGACAGGGCTACGAGCAGTACTTC	CASSMPGQGYEQYF
.	TRBV6-5	TRBD1	TRBJ1-1	TGTGCCAGCAGTGTGGACAGGGGGACGACTGAAGCTTTCTTT	CASSVDRGTTEAFF
.	TRBV30	TRBD2	TRBJ2-2	TGTGCCTGGAGTGTACCGCGGGGGAGGCCACACCGAAGAAACACCGGGGAGCTGTTTTTT	CAWSVPRGRPHRRNTGELFF
.	TRBV10-3	TRBD1	TRBJ1-5	TGTGCCATCAGTGACCGGGACAGGGGCAATCAGCCCCAGCATTTT	CAISDRDRGNQPQHF
.	TRBV2	.	TRBJ1-5	TGTGCCAGCAAGGCAGAAGGAGAGCCCCAGCATTTT	CASKAEGEPQHF
.	TRBV7-2	.	TRBJ1-2	TGTGCCAGCAGCTCTCAGGGAGGCGGAGGCTACACCTTC	CASSSQGGGGYTF
few	TRBV18	.	TRBJ1-1	TGTGCCAGCTCAGCGGAGGGGGGGTTTGAAGCTTTCTTT	CASSAEGGFEAFF
.	TRBV19	.	TRBJ2-5	TGTGCCAGTAGTATAGGAGGGCCGGGGGAGACCCAGTACTTC	CASSIGGPGETQYF
.	TRBV14	.	TRBJ1-4	TGTGCCAGCAGCCAAGAGGCCGCCTCCGTCCGGGGACTGTTTTTT	CASSQEAASVRGLFF
.	TRBV5-1	.	TRBJ1-2	TGCGCCAGCAGCAGAACAGAGCCGTATGGCTACACCTTC	CASSRTEPYGYTF
.	TRBV20-1	.	TRBJ1-2	TGCAGTGTCTCGGGAAGTGGCTACACCTTC	CSVSGSGYTF
.	TRBV30	TRBD1	TRBJ1-6	TGTGCCTGGACACGGGACAGGGGCTCACCCCTCCACTTT	CAWTRDRGSPLHF
.	TRBV9	.	TRBJ2-6	TGTGCCAGCAGCCTGTTGGGCTCTGGGGCCAACGGCCTGACTTTC	CASSLLGSGANGLTF
.	TRBV5-5	.	TRBJ1-5	TGTGCCAGCAGCTTGGGCCCAGCCGGGTATCAGCCCCAGCATTTT	CASSLGPAGYQPQHF
.	TRBV2	.	TRBJ2-7	TGTGCCAGCAGTGATAGTACAACAGGAGCCTTCTACGAGCAGTACTTC	CASSDSTTGAFYEQYF